Following are 18 T cell receptor beta chains from one sample sequenced in a study of liver allograft versus peripheral blood T cells. Turning to the study itself: Transplanted-liver and recipient peripheral blood T cell receptor repertoires were compared.

In TCRdb, the reads were re-called with MiXCR into one record per CDR3 protein. The table shows approximately 2,800 distinct CDR3 sequences, with about 14% occurring only once. The source of these receptors is a human patient who had a liver transplant. Some T cells may have come from the graft donor.

J is TRBJ2-7 and V is TRBV6-1; D might be TRBD1 or TRBD2, each matching 5 bases. Germline CDR1 and CDR2: MNHNS and SASEGT. This CDR3 region has 13 residues. The V end was cut by 1 base, the J end by 7 bases, with 11 bases between. As DNA, the CDR3 is TGTGCCAGCAGTGAAGGGGGGTCGTGGGAGCAGTACTTC. Protein product: CASSEGGSWEQYF.

This clonotype is labeled as medium-sized (0.01 to 0.1%). V gene TRBV19 combines with J gene TRBJ2-7; TRBD1 matches at 7 bases. The CDR3 length is 15 residues. Per germline, CDR1 LNHDA and CDR2 SQIVND (reference sequence). The ends lost 2 bases at V and 5 bases at J; junction bases unmatched: 9. The CDR3 DNA reads as TGTGCCAGTAGTATATGGACAGGCCCCCACCACGAGCAGTACTTC. Protein sequence: CASSIWTGPHHEQYF.

The rearrangement uses TRBV7-2 and TRBJ1-5; D unclear. This CDR3 is 15 amino acids long. The V end lost 3 bases, the J end lost 6 bases, and 15 bases lay between the germline ends. The germline gives CDR1 SGHTA, CDR2 FQGNSA. CDR3 in amino acids: CASSFRATVAQPQHF. The CDR3 nucleotides are TGTGCCAGCAGCTTCCGGGCCACCGTCGCTCAGCCCCAGCATTTT. Looking up the rest from reference TRBV7-2 and TRBJ1-5 gives the full variable domain: GAGVSQSPSNKVTEKGKDVELRCDPISGHTALYWYRQSLGQGLEFLIYFQGNSAPDKSGLPSDRFSAERTGGSVSTLTIQRTQQEDSAVYLCASSFRATVAQPQHFGDGTRLSIL.

At least ten counts were recorded for this clonotype. This chain connects TRBV27 to TRBJ2-7; TRBD1 matches at 7 bases. V was pared by 4 bases and J by 1 base, with 7 bases of the junction left unmatched. The germline V gene encodes CDR1 MNHEY and CDR2 SMNVEV (reference sequence). The CDR3 is 15 residues long. The CDR3 DNA reads TGTGCCAGCAGTTCCGACAGGGAGCTTTCCTACGAGCAGTACTTC. This sequence encodes CASSSDRELSYEQYF.

This clonotype is medium-sized. The chain is built from TRBV10-3 and TRBJ2-3; D not certain. This CDR3 has 13 residues. With 11 bases removed from V and 0 bases from J, the gap between germline ends came to 12 bases. Germline V gene lookup returns CDR1 ENHRY and CDR2 SYGVKD. The CDR3 nucleotides are TGTGCCGAAAGCCCAACTAGCACAGATACGCAGTATTTT. Amino acids: CAESPTSTDTQYF.

This clonotype is termed medium-sized. This sequence joins TRBV27 and TRBJ1-5, with D maybe TRBD1 (5 bases). The CDR3 covers 16 residues. Per the germline V gene, CDR1 is MNHEY and CDR2 is SMNVEV (reference sequence). Trimming cost V 2 bases and J 3 bases, with 14 bases left between them. CDR3 in DNA: TGTGCCAGCAGTTTAGGGCAGGGAGGGTTCAATCAGCCCCAGCATTTT. Translating it yields CASSLGQGGFNQPQHF.

This clonotype is termed medium-sized (0.01 to 0.1%). This chain joins TRBV27 and TRBJ2-6; no clear D gene. The CDR3 contains 14 residues. Trimming shortened V by 2 bases and J by 2 bases, and 4 bases separated the two germline ends. The germline V gene has CDR1 MNHEY and CDR2 SMNVEV (reference sequence). This CDR3 is CASSLITGANVLTF. DNA of the CDR3: TGTGCCAGCAGTTTAATCACTGGGGCCAACGTCCTGACTTTC. Together with reference TRBV27 and TRBJ2-6, the CDR3 gives the full variable domain: EAQVTQNPRYLITVTGKKLTVTCSQNMNHEYMSWYRQDPGLGLRQIYYSMNVEVTDKGDVPEGYKVSRKEKRNFPLILESPSPNQTSLYFCASSLITGANVLTFGAGSRLTVL.

The chain carries TRBV5-5 and TRBJ1-5; D is unclear. CDR3 size: 14 residues. Per the germline V gene, CDR1 is SGHKS and CDR2 is YYEKEE (reference sequence). Trimming cost V 4 bases and J 0 bases, with 8 bases left between them. CDR3 sequence reads: CASSRQNSNQPQHF. The CDR3 coding sequence is TGTGCCAGCAGCCGTCAGAATAGCAATCAGCCCCAGCATTTT.

By share, this clonotype ranks as medium-sized. The gene calls are TRBV7-2 and TRBJ1-2; tentatively, D is TRBD1 (6 bases). The length of the CDR3 is 15 residues. Germline lookup yields CDR1 SGHTA and CDR2 FQGNSA. The germline V and J ends were trimmed by 5 bases and 4 bases, with 17 bases remaining between them. CDR3 bases: TGTGCCAGCAGCCCATCCCCCGAGGGGGTCTATGGCTACACCTTC. This encodes CASSPSPEGVYGYTF.

This clonotype rates as medium-sized. The CDR3 reads CATSRETGQNEKLFF. The CDR3, as DNA: TGTGCCACCAGCAGGGAGACAGGTCAGAATGAAAAACTGTTTTTT. The rearrangement links TRBV15 to TRBJ1-4; D may be TRBD1 (6 bases). Germline V gives CDR1 LNHNV, CDR2 YYDKDF (reference sequence). This CDR3 is 15 amino acids long. Trimming left V 3 bases short and J 5 bases short, with 13 bases between.

V usage is TRBV2 and J usage is TRBJ1-2; D not resolved. With 4 bases removed from V and 2 bases from J, the gap between germline ends came to 11 bases. CDR1 and CDR2 from the germline V gene are SNHLY and FYNNEI. The CDR3 extends over 14 amino acids. The CDR3 loop is CASSGTVRNYGYTF. The CDR3 DNA reads TGTGCCAGCAGTGGAACAGTTCGGAACTATGGCTACACCTTC.

This clonotype is medium-sized within its sample. The J gene is TRBJ2-3, the V gene TRBV11-2; tentatively, D is TRBD1 or TRBD2 (5 bases each). CDR3 size: 18 residues. Germline V gene lookup returns CDR1 SGHAT and CDR2 FQNNGV. Trimming removed 0 bases from V and 0 bases from J, with 16 bases in between. CDR3 DNA: TGTGCCAGCAGCTTAGAAGAGGGGCCGTTTGGAAGCACAGATACGCAGTATTTT. It is translated as CASSLEEGPFGSTDTQYF.

This clonotype is labeled medium-sized. V and J are TRBV29-1 and TRBJ2-7; 11 bases match TRBD1. Trimming cost V 1 base and J 2 bases; bases outside gene matches: 10. This CDR3 has 17 residues. Per germline, CDR1 SQVTM and CDR2 ANQGSEA. The CDR3 bases are TGCAGCGTTGAAGGGACAGGGGGCGTAGGGTCCCCCTACGAGCAGTACTTC. Residues: CSVEGTGGVGSPYEQYF.

In its sample, this clonotype is medium-sized (0.01 to 0.1%). The J gene is TRBJ1-2, the V gene TRBV11-2, with TRBD1 matching 7 bases. The CDR3 loop spans 17 amino acids. V lost 5 bases, J lost 6 bases, and 18 bases stayed unmatched. Germline V CDR1 and CDR2: SGHAT, FQNNGV. The chain's CDR3 is CASSPRKGGGAVHGYTF. The CDR3 coding sequence is TGTGCCAGCAGCCCCCGAAAAGGAGGGGGCGCCGTACATGGCTACACCTTC.

In this sample, this clonotype is medium-sized (0.01 to 0.1%). The chain is built from TRBV9 and TRBJ1-5, with TRBD1 identical over 7 bases. This CDR3 has 15 amino acids. J gave up 3 bases and V 6 bases, and 9 bases lay outside the gene matches. Germline CDR1 is SGDLS and CDR2 is YYNGEE. CDR3 in amino acids: CASTLGDSPNQPQHF. CDR3 in DNA: TGTGCCAGCACCTTGGGGGACAGCCCCAATCAGCCCCAGCATTTT.

Judged by abundance, this clonotype is medium-sized (0.01 to 0.1%). The CDR3 DNA reads as TGTGCCAGCACCCCCCTGCCAGGGATATATGGCTACACCTTC. Translating it yields CASTPLPGIYGYTF. This rearrangement joins TRBV27 to TRBJ1-2, with a weak D call TRBD1 (5 bases). This CDR3 region has 14 residues. V dropped 7 bases and J dropped 5 bases, with 17 bases sitting between them. Germline V lookup: CDR1 MNHEY, CDR2 SMNVEV (reference sequence).

By share, this clonotype counts as medium-sized (0.01 to 0.1%). This chain uses TRBV11-2 with TRBJ1-1; D not resolved. Germline CDR1 SGHAT, CDR2 FQNNGV. V lost 6 bases and J 4 bases, leaving 12 bases between the germline ends. The length of the CDR3 is 13 residues. The CDR3 region has the DNA TGTGCCAGCAGTCCTGGCGAGGGCACTGAAGCTTTCTTT. Its protein product is CASSPGEGTEAFF.

This clonotype has at least ten counts. CDR3 region: CASSYGAGTAYEQYF. The CDR3, as DNA: TGTGCCAGCAGTTACGGCGCAGGGACAGCCTACGAGCAGTACTTC. This chain links TRBV6-5 with TRBJ2-7, with TRBD1 identical over 7 bases. Germline values: CDR1 MNHEY, CDR2 SVGAGI. The V gene end was trimmed by 2 bases and the J gene end by 2 bases; junction bases not matched to a gene: 6. The length of the CDR3 is 15 residues.